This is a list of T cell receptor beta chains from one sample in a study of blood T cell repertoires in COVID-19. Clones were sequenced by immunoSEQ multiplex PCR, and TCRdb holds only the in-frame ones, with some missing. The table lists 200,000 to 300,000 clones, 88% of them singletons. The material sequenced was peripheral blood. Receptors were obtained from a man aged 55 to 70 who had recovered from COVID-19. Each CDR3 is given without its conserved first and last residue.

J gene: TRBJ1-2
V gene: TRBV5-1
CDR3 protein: ASTWTGGGNYGYT

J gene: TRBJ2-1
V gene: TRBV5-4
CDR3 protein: ASSVPRDYNEQF

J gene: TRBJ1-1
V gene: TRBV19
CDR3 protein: ASSPAGVNTEAF

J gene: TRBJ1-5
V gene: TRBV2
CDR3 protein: ATTGGDNQPQH

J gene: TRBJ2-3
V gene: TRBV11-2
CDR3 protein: ASSKDRGPDTQY

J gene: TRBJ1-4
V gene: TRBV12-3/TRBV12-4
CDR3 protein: ASSSTGGLKLF

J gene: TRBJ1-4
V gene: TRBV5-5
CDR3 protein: ASSNTGGKGATNEKLF

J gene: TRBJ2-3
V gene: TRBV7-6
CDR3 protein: ASSLGTGRTDTQY

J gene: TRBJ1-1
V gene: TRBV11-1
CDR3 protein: ASSLPGPSGTEAF

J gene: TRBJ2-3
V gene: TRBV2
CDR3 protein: ASRPFELLSTDTQY

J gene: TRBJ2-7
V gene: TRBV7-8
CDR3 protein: ASSRGGGHEQY

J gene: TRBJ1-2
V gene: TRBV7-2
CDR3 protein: ASSLVWVQGKYGYT

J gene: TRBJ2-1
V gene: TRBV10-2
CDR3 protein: ASSLPSLNEQF

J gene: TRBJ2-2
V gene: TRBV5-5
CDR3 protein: ASSTGTENTGELF

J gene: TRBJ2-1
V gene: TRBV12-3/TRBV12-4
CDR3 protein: ASEGNEQF

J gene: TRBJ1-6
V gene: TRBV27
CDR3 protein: ASSLSDPDRVKSPLH